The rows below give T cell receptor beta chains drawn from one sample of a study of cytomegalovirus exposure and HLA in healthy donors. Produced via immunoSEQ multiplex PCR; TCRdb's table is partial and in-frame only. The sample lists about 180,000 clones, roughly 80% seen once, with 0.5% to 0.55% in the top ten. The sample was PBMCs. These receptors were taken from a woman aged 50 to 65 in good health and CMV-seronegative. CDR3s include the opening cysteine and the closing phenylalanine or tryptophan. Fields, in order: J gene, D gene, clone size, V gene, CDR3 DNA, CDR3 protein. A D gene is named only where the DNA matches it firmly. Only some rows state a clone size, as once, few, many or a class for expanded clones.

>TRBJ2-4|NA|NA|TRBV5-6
TGTGCCAGCAGCTTGGTGGTCCCCGGGGGTGTTGGAGCCAAAAACATTCAGTACTTC
CASSLVVPGGVGAKNIQYF
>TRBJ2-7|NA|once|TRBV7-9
TGTGCCAGCAACTTGGTGACAGGACCGACCTACGAGCAGTACTTC
CASNLVTGPTYEQYF
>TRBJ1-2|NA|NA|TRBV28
TGTGCCAGCATCCCCGGGGATAACTATGGCTACACCTTC
CASIPGDNYGYTF
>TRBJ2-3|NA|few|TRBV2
TGTGCCAGCAGTCTCCTAGAGACAGATACGCAGTATTTT
CASSLLETDTQYF
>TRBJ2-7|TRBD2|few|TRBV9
TGTGCCAGCAGCGTAGATCCTAGCGGGAGCTACGAGCAGTACTTC
CASSVDPSGSYEQYF
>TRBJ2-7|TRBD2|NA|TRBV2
TGTGCCAGCAAGGATCGCCGGGGGGGCCGCTTCGAGCAGTACTTC
CASKDRRGGRFEQYF
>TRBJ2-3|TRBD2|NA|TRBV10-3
TGTGCCATCAGTGACGGGGGGTCGGGAGATACGCAGTATTTT
CAISDGGSGDTQYF
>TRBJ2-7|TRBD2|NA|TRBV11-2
TGTGCCAGCAGCTTACTGGCGGGAGGGAGCTCCTACGAGCAGTACTTC
CASSLLAGGSSYEQYF
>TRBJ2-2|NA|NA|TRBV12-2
TGTGCAAGTCGTGAAAAAACTAGCGGGAGGGATCCGAACACCGGGGAGCTGTTTTTT
CASREKTSGRDPNTGELFF
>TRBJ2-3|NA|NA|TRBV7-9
TGTGCCAGCAGCTTAGTTGTGCAGGGCACAGATACGCAGTATTTT
CASSLVVQGTDTQYF
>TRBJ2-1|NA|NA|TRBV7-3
TGTGCCAGCAGCTTAACGTTGGCGGAGGCCTACAATGAGCAGTTCTTC
CASSLTLAEAYNEQFF
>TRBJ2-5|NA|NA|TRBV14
TGTGCCAGCAGTGGGGCCCCTCGGGAGACCCAGTACTTC
CASSGAPRETQYF
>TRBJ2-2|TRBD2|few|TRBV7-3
TGTGCCAGCAGCTCCCTAGCGGGGGGCCTAGACGGGGAGCTGTTTTTT
CASSSLAGGLDGELFF
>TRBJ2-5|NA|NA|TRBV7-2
TGTGCCAGCAGCTTAGCGGCCGTCAGGAAAGAGACCCAGTACTTC
CASSLAAVRKETQYF
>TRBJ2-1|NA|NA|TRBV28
TGTGCCAGCAGTTCCCTGCTAGGAGGATCCTACAATGAGCAGTTCTTC
CASSSLLGGSYNEQFF
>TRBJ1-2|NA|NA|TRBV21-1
TGTGCCAGCAGCAGAAGTGGCAGGGTTGGCTACACCTTC
CASSRSGRVGYTF
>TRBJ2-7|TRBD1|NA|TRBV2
TGTGCCAGCAGTTCCACAGGGGCTAGCTCCTACGAGCAGTACTTC
CASSSTGASSYEQYF
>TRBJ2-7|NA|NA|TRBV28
TGTGCCAGCAGTTTCACTTTCCGCCGCTACGAGCAGTACTTC
CASSFTFRRYEQYF
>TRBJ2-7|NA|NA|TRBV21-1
TGTGCCAGCAGCACGCGACAGGGGGCTTATCGCGAGCAGTACTTC
CASSTRQGAYREQYF
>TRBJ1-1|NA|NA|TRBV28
TGTGCCAGCAGTTCACCCGAGACAGGAAACACTGAAGCTTTCTTT
CASSSPETGNTEAFF
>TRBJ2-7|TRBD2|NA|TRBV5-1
TGCGCCAGCAGCTTGGAGCGGGAGGGCCGCTACGAGCAGTACTTC
CASSLEREGRYEQYF
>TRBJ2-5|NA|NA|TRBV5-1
TGCGCCAGCAGCCCCACGGGGGTGCCGGGGGTGGAGACCCAGTACTTC
CASSPTGVPGVETQYF
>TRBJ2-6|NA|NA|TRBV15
TGTGCCACCAGCAGAGATCCAACTGGGGCCAACGTCCTGACTTTC
CATSRDPTGANVLTF
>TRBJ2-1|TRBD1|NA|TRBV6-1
TGTGCCAGCAGTGACAGGAGACCGGACAGGACCCAGTTCTTC
CASSDRRPDRTQFF
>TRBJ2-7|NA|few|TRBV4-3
TGCGCCAGCAGCCAAGATCACAGGACCTACGAGCAGTACTTC
CASSQDHRTYEQYF
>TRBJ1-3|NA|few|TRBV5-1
TGCGCCAGCAGCCCAACAGGGCTAGGTGGAAACACCATATATTTT
CASSPTGLGGNTIYF
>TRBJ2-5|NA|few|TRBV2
TGTGCCAGCAGTGAAAGTTCGGTTCCGGAGACCCAGTACTTC
CASSESSVPETQYF
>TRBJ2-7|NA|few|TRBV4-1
TGCGCCAGCAGCCAAGCCGGTTTCTCCTACGAGCAGTACTTC
CASSQAGFSYEQYF
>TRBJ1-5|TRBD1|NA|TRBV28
TGTGCCAGCAGGAAACAGGGGATGCAGCCCCAGCATTTT
CASRKQGMQPQHF
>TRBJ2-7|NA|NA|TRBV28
TGTGCCAGAAAACCCAGATGGCTCTTCTACGAGCAGTACTTC
CARKPRWLFYEQYF
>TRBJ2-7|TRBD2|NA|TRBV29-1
TGCAGCGTTAATAGCGGGAGCGACGAGCAGTACTTC
CSVNSGSDEQYF
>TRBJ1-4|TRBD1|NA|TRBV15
TGTGCCACCAGCAGTCGACAGGGATCTAATGAAAAACTGTTTTTT
CATSSRQGSNEKLFF
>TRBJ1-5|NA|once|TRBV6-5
TGTGCCAGCAGTTACGGAGTTAATCAGCCCCAGCATTTT
CASSYGVNQPQHF
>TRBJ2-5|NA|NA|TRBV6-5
TGTGCCAGCAGCTCCACCAGGGGGGAAGAGACCCAGTACTTC
CASSSTRGEETQYF
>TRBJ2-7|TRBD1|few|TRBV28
TGTGCCAGCAGCCAGGGGGTCTACGAGCAGTACTTC
CASSQGVYEQYF
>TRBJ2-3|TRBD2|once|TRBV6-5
TGTGCCAGCAGGACTAGCGGGGGGGGTTTAGATACGCAGTATTTT
CASRTSGGGLDTQYF
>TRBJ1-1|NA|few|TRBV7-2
TGTGCCAGCAGCACAGGCGTGGTTAACGGAGAAGCTTTCTTT
CASSTGVVNGEAFF
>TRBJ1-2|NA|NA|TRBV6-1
TGTGCCAGCAGTGAAGGGGGCGGGATCTATGGCTACACCTTC
CASSEGGGIYGYTF
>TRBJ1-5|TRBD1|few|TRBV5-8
TGTGCCAGCAGCTTCACCCCAGGACAGGGCCGGCAGCCCCAGCATTTT
CASSFTPGQGRQPQHF
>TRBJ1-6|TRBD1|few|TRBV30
TGTGCCTGTTCAACGGGACAGTCTAATTCACCCCTCCACTTT
CACSTGQSNSPLHF
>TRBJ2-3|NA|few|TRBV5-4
TGTGCCAGCAGCACAGGAACGGTCCGGGGCACAGATACGCAGTATTTT
CASSTGTVRGTDTQYF
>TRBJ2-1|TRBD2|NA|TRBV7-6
TGTGCCAGCAGCTTAGCTCGACTAGCGGGAGAGCCCAATGAGCAGTTCTTC
CASSLARLAGEPNEQFF
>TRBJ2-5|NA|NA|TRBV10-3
TGTGCCATCAGTGAGACGCGGGAGACCCAGTACTTC
CAISETRETQYF
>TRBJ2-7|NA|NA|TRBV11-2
TGTGCCAGCAGCCTGCAATCCTACGAGCAGTACTTC
CASSLQSYEQYF
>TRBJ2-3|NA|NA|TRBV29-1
TGCAGCGTTGATCTCTCGACAGGTAGCACAGATACGCAGTATTTT
CSVDLSTGSTDTQYF
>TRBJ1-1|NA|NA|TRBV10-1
TGCGCCAGCAGTGAGGGCATGAACACTGAAGCTTTCTTT
CASSEGMNTEAFF
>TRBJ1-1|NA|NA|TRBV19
TGTGCCAGTAGTATCACAAGAGGCCGCCGGGTGAACACTGAAGCTTTCTTT
CASSITRGRRVNTEAFF
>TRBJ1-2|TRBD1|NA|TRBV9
TGTGCCAGCAGCGGGGACAGGGGGCTTCTTGGCTACACCTTC
CASSGDRGLLGYTF